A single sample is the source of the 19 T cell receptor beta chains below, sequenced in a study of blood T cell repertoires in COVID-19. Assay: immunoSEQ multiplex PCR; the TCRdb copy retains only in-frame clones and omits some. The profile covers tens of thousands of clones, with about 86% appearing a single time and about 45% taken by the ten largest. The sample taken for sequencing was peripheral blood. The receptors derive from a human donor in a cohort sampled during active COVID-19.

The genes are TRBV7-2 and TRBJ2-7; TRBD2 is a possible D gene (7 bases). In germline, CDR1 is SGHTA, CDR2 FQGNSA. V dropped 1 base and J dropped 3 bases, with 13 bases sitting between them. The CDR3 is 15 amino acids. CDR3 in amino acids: CASSLGRGQYYEQYF. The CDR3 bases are TGTGCCAGCAGCTTAGGGCGGGGGCAATACTACGAGCAGTACTTC.

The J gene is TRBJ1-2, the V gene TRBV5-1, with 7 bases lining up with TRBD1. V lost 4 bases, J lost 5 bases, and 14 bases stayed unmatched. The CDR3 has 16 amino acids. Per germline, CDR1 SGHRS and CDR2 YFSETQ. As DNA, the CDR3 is TGCGCCAGCAGCACTAACAGGGGAAGCATCTCATATGGCTACACCTTC. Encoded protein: CASSTNRGSISYGYTF.

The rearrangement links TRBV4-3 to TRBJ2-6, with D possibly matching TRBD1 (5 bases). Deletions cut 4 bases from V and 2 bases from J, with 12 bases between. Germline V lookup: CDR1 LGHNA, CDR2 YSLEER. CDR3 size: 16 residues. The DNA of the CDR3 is TGCGCCAGCAGCCCTACTCAGGGAACTGGGGCCAACGTCCTGACTTTC. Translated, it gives CASSPTQGTGANVLTF.

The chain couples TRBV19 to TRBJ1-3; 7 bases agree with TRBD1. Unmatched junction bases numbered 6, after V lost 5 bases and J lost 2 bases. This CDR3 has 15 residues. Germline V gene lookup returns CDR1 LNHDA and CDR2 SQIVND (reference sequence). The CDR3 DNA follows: TGTGCCAGTAGTGTCGACGGGACAGCTGGAAACACCATATATTTT. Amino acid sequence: CASSVDGTAGNTIYF.

The CDR3, as DNA: TGTGCCAGCAGCTTCTCCGGGGGGCGCACAGATACGCAGTATTTT. Translating gives CASSFSGGRTDTQYF. The V and J genes are TRBV5-4 and TRBJ2-3, with D possibly matching TRBD2 (7 bases). V shed 2 bases and J shed 1 base, with 11 bases lying between them. This CDR3 is 15 amino acids long. Germline CDR1 is SGHNT and CDR2 is YYREEE (reference sequence).

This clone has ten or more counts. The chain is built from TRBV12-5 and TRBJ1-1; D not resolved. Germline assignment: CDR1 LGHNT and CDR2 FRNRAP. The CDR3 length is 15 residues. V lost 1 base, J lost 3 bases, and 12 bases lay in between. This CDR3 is CASGLAQMLYTEAFF. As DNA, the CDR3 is TGTGCTAGTGGTTTGGCCCAGATGCTCTACACTGAAGCTTTCTTT.

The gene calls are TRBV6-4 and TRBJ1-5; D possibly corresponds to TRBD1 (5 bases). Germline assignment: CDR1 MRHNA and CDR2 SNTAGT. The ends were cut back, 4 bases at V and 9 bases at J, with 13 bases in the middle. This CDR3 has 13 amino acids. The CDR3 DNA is TGTGCCAGCAGTGCGCAGGGAGGAGGGCCCCAGCATTTT. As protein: CASSAQGGGPQHF.

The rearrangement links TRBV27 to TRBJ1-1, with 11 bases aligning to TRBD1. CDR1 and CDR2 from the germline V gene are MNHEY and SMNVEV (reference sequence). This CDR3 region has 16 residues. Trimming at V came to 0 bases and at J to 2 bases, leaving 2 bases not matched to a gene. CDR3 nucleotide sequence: TGTGCCAGCAGTTTATCGCGGACAGGGGGCAACACTGAAGCTTTCTTT. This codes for CASSLSRTGGNTEAFF.

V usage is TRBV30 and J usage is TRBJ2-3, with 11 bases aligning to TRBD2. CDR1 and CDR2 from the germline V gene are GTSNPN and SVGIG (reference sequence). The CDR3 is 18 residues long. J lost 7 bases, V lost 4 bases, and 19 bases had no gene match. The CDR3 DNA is TGTGCCTGGATTATGCCCCCGGGACTAGCGGCACCCCCGCATACGCAGTATTTT. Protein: CAWIMPPGLAAPPHTQYF.

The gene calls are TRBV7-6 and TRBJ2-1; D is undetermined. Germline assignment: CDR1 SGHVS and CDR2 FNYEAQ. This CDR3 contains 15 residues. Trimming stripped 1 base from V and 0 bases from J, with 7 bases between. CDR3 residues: CASSLVVSSYNEQFF. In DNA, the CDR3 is TGTGCCAGCAGCTTAGTCGTGAGCTCCTACAATGAGCAGTTCTTC.

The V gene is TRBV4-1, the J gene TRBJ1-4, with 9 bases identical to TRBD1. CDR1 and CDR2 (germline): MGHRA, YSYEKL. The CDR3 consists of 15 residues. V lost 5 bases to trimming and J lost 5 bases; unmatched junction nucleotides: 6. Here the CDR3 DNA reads TGCGCCAGCAGCAACCACGGGACAGGGAATGAAAAACTGTTTTTT. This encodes CASSNHGTGNEKLFF.

CDR3 DNA: TGTGCCAGTAGTATGGGCCAACCCGGGACCCAGTACTTC. Translation gives CASSMGQPGTQYF. This rearrangement joins TRBV19 to TRBJ2-5; D not certain. The germline V and J ends were trimmed by 3 bases and 7 bases, with 12 bases remaining between them. The CDR3 has 13 residues. CDR1 LNHDA and CDR2 SQIVND come from the germline V gene (reference sequence).

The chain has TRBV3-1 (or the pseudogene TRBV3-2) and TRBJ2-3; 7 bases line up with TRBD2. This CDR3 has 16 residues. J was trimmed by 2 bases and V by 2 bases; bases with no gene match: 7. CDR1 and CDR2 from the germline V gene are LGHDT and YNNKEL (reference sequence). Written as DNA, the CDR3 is TGTGCCAGCAGCCAATGGGCTAGCGGATCCACAGATACGCAGTATTTT. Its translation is CASSQWASGSTDTQYF.

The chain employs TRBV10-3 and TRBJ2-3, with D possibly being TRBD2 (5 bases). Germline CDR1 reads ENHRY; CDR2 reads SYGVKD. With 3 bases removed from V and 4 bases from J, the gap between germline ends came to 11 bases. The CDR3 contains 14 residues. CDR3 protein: CAISDSRGPDTQYF. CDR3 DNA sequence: TGTGCCATCAGTGATTCGAGAGGGCCAGATACGCAGTATTTT.

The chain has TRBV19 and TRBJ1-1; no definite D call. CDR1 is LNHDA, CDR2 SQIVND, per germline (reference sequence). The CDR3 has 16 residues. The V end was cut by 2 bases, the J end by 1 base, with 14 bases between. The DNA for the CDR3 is TGTGCCAGTAGTATACGGTCTAGGCCTAGGAACACTGAAGCTTTCTTT. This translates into CASSIRSRPRNTEAFF.

The CDR3 DNA reads TGTGCCTGGAGCGCCGGGGTAGCTGGAAACACCATATATTTT. Its translation is CAWSAGVAGNTIYF. This chain joins TRBV30 and TRBJ1-3; unclear D gene. V was trimmed by 3 bases and J by 2 bases, leaving 11 bases between them. Germline V CDR1 and CDR2: GTSNPN, SVGIG (reference sequence). The CDR3 has 14 amino acids.

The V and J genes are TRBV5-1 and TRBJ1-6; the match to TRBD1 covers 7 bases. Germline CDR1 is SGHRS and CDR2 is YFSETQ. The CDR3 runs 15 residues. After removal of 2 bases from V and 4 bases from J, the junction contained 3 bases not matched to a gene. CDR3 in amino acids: CASSFETGYNSPLHF. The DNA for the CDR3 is TGCGCCAGCAGCTTTGAGACAGGGTATAATTCACCCCTCCACTTT.

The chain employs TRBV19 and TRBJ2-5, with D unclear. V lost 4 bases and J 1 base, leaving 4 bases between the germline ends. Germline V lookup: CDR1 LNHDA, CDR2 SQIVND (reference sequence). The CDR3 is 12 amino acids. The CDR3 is CASSNFQETQYF. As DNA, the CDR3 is TGTGCCAGTAGTAACTTCCAAGAGACCCAGTACTTC.

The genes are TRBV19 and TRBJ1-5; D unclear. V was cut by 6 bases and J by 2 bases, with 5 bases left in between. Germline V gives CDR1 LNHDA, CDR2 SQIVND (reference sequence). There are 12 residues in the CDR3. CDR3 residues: CASRQGNQPQHF. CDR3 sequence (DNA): TGTGCCAGTAGACAAGGCAATCAGCCCCAGCATTTT.